This T cell receptor beta chain derives from a study of blood T cell repertoires in COVID-19. Between the trimmed V and J ends, which lost 0 bases and 8 bases, there was a span of 19 bases. The CDR3 spans 17 residues. Germline V gives CDR1 LNHNV, CDR2 YYDKDF (reference sequence). The table came from immunoSEQ multiplex PCR; TCRdb's copy has only in-frame clones and leaves some out. The table lists 130,000 to 150,000 clones, about 87% of them singletons. This chain links TRBV15 with TRBJ1-4, with a possible D match to TRBD1 (5 bases). This sequence originates from a woman between 45 and 60 years old with acute or convalescent COVID-19. Sequenced sample: peripheral blood. CDR3: CATSREGGRLGTEKLFF. CDR3 sequence (DNA): TGTGCCACCAGCAGAGAGGGGGGGAGGTTGGGGACCGAAAAACTGTTTTTT.